This entry features one T cell receptor (beta chain) sequence. These data are taken from a study of blood T cell repertoires in COVID-19. For the study at large: Sites in the United States, Italy and Spain provided acute and convalescent COVID-19 samples. In each case, the material was cDNA or gDNA derived from T cells, B-cell-depleted T cells, or PBMCs.

J was trimmed by 0 bases and V by 6 bases; bases with no gene match: 10. Germline lookup yields CDR1 KGHSH and CDR2 LQKENI. There are 16 residues in the CDR3. As processed by the authors: The authors estimated nucleated cell counts from reference gene primer amplification. The method was immunoSEQ multiplex PCR; TCRdb's version includes in-frame clones alone and lacks a portion of them. The V and J calls and clone size come from that table; D and trimming were worked out from the DNA. The sample lists about 160,000 clones; 81% were seen once. The receptor was isolated from a man aged 60 to 75 with active or convalescent COVID-19. Sample: peripheral blood. This rearrangement joins TRBV18 to TRBJ1-1; 7 bases fit TRBD1. The CDR3 DNA reads as TGTGCCAGCTCTCGAGGGACAGCTTCAATGAACACTGAAGCTTTCTTT. Amino acid sequence: CASSRGTASMNTEAFF.